This T cell receptor beta chain was captured in a study of control samples from healthy donors and cancer patients. Assay used: immunoSEQ multiplex PCR; TCRdb lists only in-frame clones, some missing. Of approximately 140,000 clones in the sample, more than 90% were seen once. Germline V gene data show CDR1 as SGHVS and CDR2 as FQNEAQ. V was cut by 6 bases and J by 0 bases, with 6 bases left in between. The CDR3 is made up of 13 amino acids. The source material was blood. The V gene is TRBV7-8, the J gene TRBJ1-5, with D uncertain. The source of this sequence is a man aged 30-40 years in good health. The CDR3 region is CASSADSNQPQHF. As DNA, the CDR3 is TGTGCCAGCAGTGCAGATAGCAATCAGCCCCAGCATTTT. The variable domain in full, with the rest retrieved from reference TRBV7-8 and TRBJ1-5, is GAGVSQSPRYKVAKRGQDVALRCDPISGHVSLFWYQQALGQGPEFLTYFQNEAQLDKSGLPSDRFFAERPEGSVSTLKIQRTQQEDSAVYLCASSADSNQPQHFGDGTRLSIL.